This T cell receptor beta chain was obtained from a study of blood T cell repertoires in COVID-19. Repertoires were generated with immunoSEQ multiplex PCR, while TCRdb's copy carries only in-frame clones and drops some. In the table there are 350,000 to 450,000 clones, roughly nine tenths of which are singletons. This CDR3 is 16 amino acids long. Losses at the gene ends were 6 bases for V and 8 bases for J; bases not matched to a gene: 9. CDR1 SEHNR and CDR2 FQNEAQ come from the germline V gene (reference sequence). The sample comprised PBMCs or T cells enriched from blood (not recorded which). This sequence was found in a man younger than 45 who had recovered from COVID-19. The chain is built from TRBV7-9 and TRBJ2-1; 14 bases align to TRBD2. Here the CDR3 DNA reads TGTGCCAGCAGTCAAGGACTAGCGGGAGGTTTAGATGAGCAGTTCTTC. This gives the protein CASSQGLAGGLDEQFF.